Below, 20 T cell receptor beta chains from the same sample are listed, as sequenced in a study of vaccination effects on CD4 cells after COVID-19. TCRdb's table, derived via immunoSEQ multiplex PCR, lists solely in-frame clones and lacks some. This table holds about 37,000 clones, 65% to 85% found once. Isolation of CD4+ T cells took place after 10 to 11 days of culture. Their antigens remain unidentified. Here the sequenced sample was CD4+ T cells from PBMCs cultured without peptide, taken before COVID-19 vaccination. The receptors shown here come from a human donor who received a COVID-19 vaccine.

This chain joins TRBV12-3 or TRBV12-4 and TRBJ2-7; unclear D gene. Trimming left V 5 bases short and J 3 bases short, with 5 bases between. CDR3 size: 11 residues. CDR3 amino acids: CASSTSYEQYF. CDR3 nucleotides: TGTGCCAGCAGTACAAGCTACGAGCAGTACTTC.

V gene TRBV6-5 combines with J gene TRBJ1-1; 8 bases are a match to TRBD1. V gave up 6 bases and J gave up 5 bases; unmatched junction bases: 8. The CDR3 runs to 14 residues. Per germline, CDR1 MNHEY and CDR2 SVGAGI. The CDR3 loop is CASRDRESRTEAFF. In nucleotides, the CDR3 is TGTGCCAGCAGGGACAGGGAAAGTAGGACTGAAGCTTTCTTT.

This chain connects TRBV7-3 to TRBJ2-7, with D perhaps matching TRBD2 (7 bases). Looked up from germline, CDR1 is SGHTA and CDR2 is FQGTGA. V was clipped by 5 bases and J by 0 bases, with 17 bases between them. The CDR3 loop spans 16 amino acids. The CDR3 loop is CASSPQGGGISYEQYF. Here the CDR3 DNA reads TGTGCCAGCAGCCCCCAAGGGGGGGGGATCTCCTACGAGCAGTACTTC.

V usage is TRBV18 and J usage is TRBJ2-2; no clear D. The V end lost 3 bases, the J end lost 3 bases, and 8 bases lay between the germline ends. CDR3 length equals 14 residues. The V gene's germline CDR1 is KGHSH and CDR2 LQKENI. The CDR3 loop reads CASSPNKDTGELFF. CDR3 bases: TGTGCCAGCTCACCTAACAAGGACACCGGGGAGCTGTTTTTT.

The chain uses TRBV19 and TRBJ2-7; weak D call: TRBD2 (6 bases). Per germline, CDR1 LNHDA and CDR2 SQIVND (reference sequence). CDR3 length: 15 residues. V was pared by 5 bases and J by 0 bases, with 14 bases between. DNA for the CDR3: TGTGCCAGTAGTGCGATACGGGGGAGCTCCTACGAGCAGTACTTC. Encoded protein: CASSAIRGSSYEQYF.

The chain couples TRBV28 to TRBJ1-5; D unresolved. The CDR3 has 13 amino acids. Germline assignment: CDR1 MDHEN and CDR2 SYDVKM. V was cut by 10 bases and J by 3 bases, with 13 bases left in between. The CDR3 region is CATYRAFNQPQHF. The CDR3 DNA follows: TGTGCCACCTACCGGGCCTTCAATCAGCCCCAGCATTTT.

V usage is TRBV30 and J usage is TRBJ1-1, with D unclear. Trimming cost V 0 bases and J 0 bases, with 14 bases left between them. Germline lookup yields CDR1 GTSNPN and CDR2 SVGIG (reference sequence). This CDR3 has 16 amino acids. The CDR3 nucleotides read TGTGCCTGGAGTGTACGACCCCCCGGGATGAACACTGAAGCTTTCTTT. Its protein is CAWSVRPPGMNTEAFF.

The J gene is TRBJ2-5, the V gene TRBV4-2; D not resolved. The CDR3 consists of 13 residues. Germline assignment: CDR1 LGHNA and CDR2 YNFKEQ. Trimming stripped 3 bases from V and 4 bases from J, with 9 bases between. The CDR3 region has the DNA TGTGCCAGCAGCCAGCTTAAGGGAGAGACCCAGTACTTC. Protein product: CASSQLKGETQYF.

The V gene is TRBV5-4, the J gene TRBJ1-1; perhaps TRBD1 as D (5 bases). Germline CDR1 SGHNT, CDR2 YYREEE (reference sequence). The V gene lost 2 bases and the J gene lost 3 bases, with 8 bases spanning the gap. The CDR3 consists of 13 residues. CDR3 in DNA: TGTGCCAGCAGCTTTGGGGGGTACACTGAAGCTTTCTTT. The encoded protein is CASSFGGYTEAFF.

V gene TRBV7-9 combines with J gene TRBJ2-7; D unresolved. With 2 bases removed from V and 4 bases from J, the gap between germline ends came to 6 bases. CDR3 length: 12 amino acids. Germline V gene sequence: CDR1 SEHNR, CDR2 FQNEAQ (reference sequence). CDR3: CASSLNRYEQYF. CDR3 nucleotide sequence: TGTGCCAGCAGCTTAAATAGGTACGAGCAGTACTTC.

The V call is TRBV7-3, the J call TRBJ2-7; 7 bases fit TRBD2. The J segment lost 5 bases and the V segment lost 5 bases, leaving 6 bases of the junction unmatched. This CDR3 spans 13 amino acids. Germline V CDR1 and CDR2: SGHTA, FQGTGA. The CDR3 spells CASSPVRGDEQYF. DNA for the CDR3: TGTGCCAGCAGCCCAGTACGGGGGGACGAGCAGTACTTC. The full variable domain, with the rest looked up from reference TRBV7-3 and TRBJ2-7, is GAGVSQTPSNKVTEKGKYVELRCDPISGHTALYWYRQSLGQGPEFLIYFQGTGAADDSGLPNDRFFAVRPEGSVSTLKIQRTERGDSAVYLCASSPVRGDEQYFGPGTRLTVT.

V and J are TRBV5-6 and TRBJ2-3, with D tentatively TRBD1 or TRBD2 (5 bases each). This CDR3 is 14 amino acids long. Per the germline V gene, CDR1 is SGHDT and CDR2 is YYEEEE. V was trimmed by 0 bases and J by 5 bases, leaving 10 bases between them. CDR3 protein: CASSLAPGRDTQYF. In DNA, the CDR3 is TGTGCCAGCAGCTTGGCGCCAGGGAGAGATACGCAGTATTTT.

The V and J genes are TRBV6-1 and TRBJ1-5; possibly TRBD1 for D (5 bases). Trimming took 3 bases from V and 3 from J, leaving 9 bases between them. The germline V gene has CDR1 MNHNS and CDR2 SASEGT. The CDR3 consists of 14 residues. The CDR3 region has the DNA TGTGCCAGCAGTGAGATGGGGGTCAATCAGCCCCAGCATTTT. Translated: CASSEMGVNQPQHF.

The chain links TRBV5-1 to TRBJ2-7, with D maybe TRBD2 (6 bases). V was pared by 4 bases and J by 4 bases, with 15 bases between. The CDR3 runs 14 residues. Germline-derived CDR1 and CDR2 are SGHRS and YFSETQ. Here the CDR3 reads CASSERLGAYEQYF. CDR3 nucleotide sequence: TGCGCCAGCAGCGAGCGACTAGGGGCTTACGAGCAGTACTTC.

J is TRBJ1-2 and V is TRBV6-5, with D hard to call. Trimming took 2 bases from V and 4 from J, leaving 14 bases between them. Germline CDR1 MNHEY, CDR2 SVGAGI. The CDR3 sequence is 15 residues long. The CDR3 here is CASSYARAEGYGYTF. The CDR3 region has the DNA TGTGCCAGCAGTTACGCGAGGGCCGAGGGCTATGGCTACACCTTC.

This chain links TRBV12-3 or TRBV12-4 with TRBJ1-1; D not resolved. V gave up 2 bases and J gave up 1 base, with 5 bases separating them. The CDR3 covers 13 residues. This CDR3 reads CASSLKGNTEAFF. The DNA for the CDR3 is TGTGCCAGCAGTTTAAAAGGGAACACTGAAGCTTTCTTT.

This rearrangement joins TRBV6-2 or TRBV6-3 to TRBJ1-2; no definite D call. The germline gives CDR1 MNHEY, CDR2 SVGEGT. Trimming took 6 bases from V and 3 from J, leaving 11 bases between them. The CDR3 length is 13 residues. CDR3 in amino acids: CASSLDGDYGYTF. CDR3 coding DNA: TGTGCCAGCAGCTTAGACGGCGACTATGGCTACACCTTC.

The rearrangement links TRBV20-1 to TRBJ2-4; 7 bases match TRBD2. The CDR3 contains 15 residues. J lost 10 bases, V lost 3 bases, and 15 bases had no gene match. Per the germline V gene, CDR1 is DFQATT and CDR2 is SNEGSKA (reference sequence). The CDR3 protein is CSASSEGRGKGIQYF. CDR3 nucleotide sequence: TGCAGTGCTAGTAGCGAGGGGAGGGGCAAAGGGATTCAGTACTTC.

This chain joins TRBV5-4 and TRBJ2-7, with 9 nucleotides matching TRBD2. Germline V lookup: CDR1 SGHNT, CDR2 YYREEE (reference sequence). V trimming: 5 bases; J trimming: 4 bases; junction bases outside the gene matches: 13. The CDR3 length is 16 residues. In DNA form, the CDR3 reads TGTGCCAGCAGTTCCCTTAGCGGGGGCCCGGAATACGAGCAGTACTTC. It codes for CASSSLSGGPEYEQYF.

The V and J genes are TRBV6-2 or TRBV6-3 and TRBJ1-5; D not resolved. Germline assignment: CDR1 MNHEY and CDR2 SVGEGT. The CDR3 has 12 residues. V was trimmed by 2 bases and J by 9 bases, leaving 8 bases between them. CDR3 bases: TGTGCCAGCAGTTACCTACCGGGGCCCCAGCATTTT. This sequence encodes CASSYLPGPQHF.